These 30 T cell receptor beta chains share one sample of origin, sequenced in a study of blood T cell repertoires in COVID-19. TCRdb's copy holds only in-frame clones and misses some; the assay was immunoSEQ multiplex PCR. Found here are about 300,000 clones, 90% of them singletons; the top ten hold 0.9% to 1.2%. Sequenced: PBMCs or T cells enriched from blood (not recorded which). The receptor set was obtained from a woman aged 25-40 years who had recovered from COVID-19.

The chain uses TRBV2 and TRBJ2-5; tentative D call: TRBD1 (5 bases). V dropped 7 bases and J dropped 5 bases, with 14 bases sitting between them. This CDR3 has 13 amino acids. Germline-derived CDR1 and CDR2 are SNHLY and FYNNEI. The CDR3 is CASKVYRWETQYF. The CDR3, as DNA: TGTGCCAGCAAAGTTTACAGGTGGGAGACCCAGTACTTC.

The gene calls are TRBV7-2 and TRBJ2-5; 7 positions match TRBD1. Unmatched junction bases numbered 6, after V lost 6 bases and J lost 5 bases. The CDR3 runs 13 residues. Germline V CDR1 and CDR2: SGHTA, FQGNSA. This CDR3 is CASSDRVGETQYF. The CDR3 coding sequence is TGTGCCAGCAGTGACAGGGTTGGGGAGACCCAGTACTTC.

V usage is TRBV4-3 and J usage is TRBJ2-2; tentatively, D is TRBD2 (6 bases). With 3 bases removed from V and 5 bases from J, the gap between germline ends came to 19 bases. The length of the CDR3 is 17 residues. CDR1 LGHNA and CDR2 YSLEER come from the germline V gene. The CDR3 spells CASSQAVGSTLTGELFF. DNA for the CDR3: TGCGCCAGCAGCCAGGCCGTCGGGAGTACACTGACCGGGGAGCTGTTTTTT.

The chain joins TRBV18 to TRBJ1-6; the D gene is possibly TRBD1 (5 bases). CDR3 size: 14 residues. Trimming cost V 3 bases and J 10 bases, with 13 bases left between them. Looked up from germline, CDR1 is KGHSH and CDR2 is LQKENI. CDR3 sequence reads: CASSPQQGGSPLHF. The CDR3 bases are TGTGCCAGCTCACCGCAGCAGGGCGGATCACCCCTCCACTTT.

This chain links TRBV3-1 (or the pseudogene TRBV3-2) with TRBJ1-1; D unresolved. Trimming stripped 3 bases from V and 0 bases from J, with 5 bases between. The length of the CDR3 is 13 residues. Germline CDR1 reads LGHDT; CDR2 reads YNNKEL (reference sequence). The CDR3: CASSQGLNTEAFF. CDR3 nucleotide sequence: TGTGCCAGCAGCCAGGGCCTGAACACTGAAGCTTTCTTT.

V is TRBV3-1 (or the pseudogene TRBV3-2) and J is TRBJ2-3; 11 bases are a match to TRBD1. The CDR3 length is 17 residues. Trimming cost V 7 bases and J 4 bases; bases outside gene matches: 13. Germline-derived CDR1 and CDR2 are LGHDT and YNNKEL (reference sequence). For the CDR3, the DNA is TGTGCCAGCAAGGGGACAGGGGGTAACCTTTGGCCAGATACGCAGTATTTT. Amino acid sequence: CASKGTGGNLWPDTQYF.

The CDR3 DNA is TGTGCCAGCAGCCGACGACAGCGGGAGGGGACCGGGGAGCTGTTTTTT. Its protein is CASSRRQREGTGELFF. V gene TRBV7-6 combines with J gene TRBJ2-2; 10 nucleotides agree with TRBD2. CDR1 SGHVS and CDR2 FNYEAQ come from the germline V gene. J lost 5 bases, V lost 5 bases, and 8 bases had no gene match. This CDR3 has 16 residues.

The chain uses TRBV9 and TRBJ2-1; the D gene is possibly TRBD2 (6 bases). V lost 2 bases and J 0 bases, leaving 15 bases between the germline ends. This CDR3 has 17 residues. CDR1 SGDLS and CDR2 YYNGEE come from the germline V gene. The CDR3 sequence: CASSVRVGRRSYNEQFF. DNA of the CDR3: TGTGCCAGCAGCGTGAGAGTCGGGAGACGCTCCTACAATGAGCAGTTCTTC.

V gene TRBV28 combines with J gene TRBJ1-5, with D hard to call. CDR3 length: 13 residues. V lost 2 bases to trimming and J lost 6 bases, with 8 bases between them. Per the germline V gene, CDR1 is MDHEN and CDR2 is SYDVKM. The CDR3 loop reads CASSLVSGQPQHF. CDR3 DNA sequence: TGTGCCAGCAGTTTAGTGTCCGGTCAGCCCCAGCATTTT.

The rearrangement joins TRBV28 to TRBJ1-3; 8 bases are shared with TRBD1. Trimming at V came to 3 bases and at J to 2 bases, leaving 6 bases not matched to a gene. CDR3 size: 16 residues. CDR1 MDHEN and CDR2 SYDVKM come from the germline V gene. CDR3: CASSLFGQGTGNTIYF. The CDR3 DNA is TGTGCCAGCAGTTTGTTCGGACAGGGAACTGGAAACACCATATATTTT.

The J gene is TRBJ2-5, the V gene TRBV18; 7 positions agree with TRBD1. The germline gives CDR1 KGHSH, CDR2 LQKENI. Germline trimming cut 2 bases from V and 3 bases from J; bases unmatched to any gene: 0. The CDR3 has 13 residues. CDR3 in DNA: TGTGCCAGCTCACCAGGACAGGAAGAGACCCAGTACTTC. Protein: CASSPGQEETQYF.

The V call is TRBV19, the J call TRBJ2-3, with 9 bases that match TRBD2. The CDR3 has 16 amino acids. V shed 4 bases and J 4 bases; nucleotides not matched to a gene: 9. Germline lookup yields CDR1 LNHDA and CDR2 SQIVND (reference sequence). Here the CDR3 DNA reads TGTGCCAGTAGTAACCGACTAGCGGATAATTCAGATACGCAGTATTTT. The encoded protein is CASSNRLADNSDTQYF.

CDR3 sequence reads: CASSYSIGGEQYF. In nucleotides, the CDR3 is TGTGCCAGCAGTTACTCGATCGGGGGCGAGCAGTACTTC. V usage is TRBV6-6 and J usage is TRBJ2-7; D possibly corresponds to TRBD2 (6 bases). V was shortened by 0 bases and J by 6 bases, with 9 bases between the two germline ends. CDR3 length: 13 amino acids. Per germline, CDR1 MNHNY and CDR2 SVGAGI (reference sequence).

The V call is TRBV6-1, the J call TRBJ2-7; D is perhaps TRBD1 (6 bases). The CDR3 covers 13 residues. CDR1 MNHNS and CDR2 SASEGT come from the germline V gene. Trimming shortened V by 1 base and J by 2 bases, and 6 bases separated the two germline ends. The CDR3 region is CASSEGTAYEQYF. The DNA of the CDR3 is TGTGCCAGCAGTGAAGGGACAGCCTACGAGCAGTACTTC.

This chain uses TRBV7-9 with TRBJ2-1; TRBD2 is a possible D gene (6 bases). Trimming stripped 5 bases from V and 10 bases from J, with 12 bases between. This CDR3 is 12 amino acids long. CDR1 is SEHNR and CDR2 is FQNEAQ in the germline V gene (reference sequence). CDR3 region: CASSQTSREQFF. The CDR3 coding sequence is TGTGCCAGCAGCCAGACTAGTAGGGAGCAGTTCTTC.

V usage is TRBV28 and J usage is TRBJ2-7; 10 bases are shared with TRBD1. Germline-derived CDR1 and CDR2 are MDHEN and SYDVKM. The ends lost 7 bases at V and 6 bases at J; junction bases unmatched: 12. The CDR3 consists of 15 residues. CDR3 sequence (DNA): TGTGCCAGCATATCTTCCGGGACAGGGGCGGGCGAGCAGTACTTC. It translates to CASISSGTGAGEQYF.

The chain couples TRBV7-8 to TRBJ2-5; tentatively, D is TRBD2 (6 bases). CDR3 length: 17 residues. The V end lost 3 bases, the J end lost 2 bases, and 19 bases lay between the germline ends. The germline gives CDR1 SGHVS, CDR2 FQNEAQ. CDR3 sequence: CASSFGLWSGLQETQYF. CDR3 sequence (DNA): TGTGCCAGCAGCTTCGGGTTGTGGAGCGGACTACAAGAGACCCAGTACTTC. Using reference TRBV7-8 and TRBJ2-5 for the parts outside the CDR3, the full variable domain is GAGVSQSPRYKVAKRGQDVALRCDPISGHVSLFWYQQALGQGPEFLTYFQNEAQLDKSGLPSDRFFAERPEGSVSTLKIQRTQQEDSAVYLCASSFGLWSGLQETQYFGPGTRLLVL.

V is TRBV27 and J is TRBJ1-4; TRBD1 agrees at 10 bases. J was trimmed by 7 bases and V by 3 bases; bases with no gene match: 8. CDR1 and CDR2 from the germline V gene are MNHEY and SMNVEV (reference sequence). The CDR3 loop spans 16 amino acids. The CDR3 loop is CASSFPGTGEGEKLFF. The DNA of the CDR3 is TGTGCCAGCAGTTTCCCCGGGACAGGGGAGGGTGAAAAACTGTTTTTT.

The chain links TRBV30 to TRBJ1-2, with D possibly TRBD1 on 6 matching bases. The CDR3 contains 13 residues. The V end was cut by 4 bases, the J end by 6 bases, with 15 bases between. Looked up from germline, CDR1 is GTSNPN and CDR2 is SVGIG (reference sequence). CDR3 DNA sequence: TGTGCCTGGAATCAGGGGACCTCCAATGGCTACACCTTC. Its protein is CAWNQGTSNGYTF.

The rearrangement uses TRBV7-3 and TRBJ1-1, with D unclear. V was pared by 4 bases and J by 1 base, with 7 bases between. Looked up from germline, CDR1 is SGHTA and CDR2 is FQGTGA. The CDR3 consists of 13 residues. As DNA, the CDR3 is TGTGCCAGCAGCTCCCAGGCGAACACTGAAGCTTTCTTT. This sequence encodes CASSSQANTEAFF.

This chain uses TRBV7-9 with TRBJ2-7; D call uncertain. V was trimmed by 5 bases and J by 1 base, leaving 9 bases between them. Germline CDR1 reads SEHNR; CDR2 reads FQNEAQ (reference sequence). CDR3 length: 13 amino acids. The CDR3 sequence is CASSPKTSYEQYF. The CDR3 DNA is TGTGCCAGCAGCCCCAAGACTTCCTACGAGCAGTACTTC.

This chain links TRBV11-2 with TRBJ2-1; 8 positions match TRBD1. CDR3 size: 15 residues. Germline assignment: CDR1 SGHAT and CDR2 FQNNGV. V shed 4 bases and J 6 bases; nucleotides not matched to a gene: 8. The CDR3 DNA follows: TGTGCCAGCAGCTCCTTGACAGGGGTTGGCAATGAGCAGTTCTTC. Amino acids: CASSSLTGVGNEQFF. The whole variable domain, filled in from reference TRBV11-2 and TRBJ2-1, reads EAGVAQSPRYKIIEKRQSVAFWCNPISGHATLYWYQQILGQGPKLLIQFQNNGVVDDSQLPKDRFSAERLKGVDSTLKIQPAKLEDSAVYLCASSSLTGVGNEQFFGPGTRLTVL.

The chain couples TRBV5-1 to TRBJ2-2, with TRBD1 as a possible D gene (5 bases). The CDR3 extends over 16 amino acids. With 4 bases removed from V and 0 bases from J, the gap between germline ends came to 13 bases. Germline V gene lookup returns CDR1 SGHRS and CDR2 YFSETQ. This CDR3 reads CASSPPGRANTGELFF. CDR3 DNA: TGCGCCAGCAGCCCCCCCGGCAGGGCGAACACCGGGGAGCTGTTTTTT.

This chain links TRBV19 with TRBJ2-2; 10 bases are shared with TRBD2. Germline V gene data show CDR1 as LNHDA and CDR2 as SQIVND (reference sequence). The CDR3 spans 17 residues. J gave up 1 base and V 6 bases, and 8 bases lay outside the gene matches. As DNA, the CDR3 is TGTGCCAGTAGGGACCTGGGACTAGCGAGGAACACCGGGGAGCTGTTTTTT. Protein product: CASRDLGLARNTGELFF.

The chain is built from TRBV25-1 and TRBJ2-1; 12 nucleotides line up with TRBD1. The trim removed 7 bases at V and 8 bases at J, leaving 9 bases unmatched. Germline CDR1 is MGHDK and CDR2 is SYGVNS. This CDR3 comprises 15 residues. CDR3 DNA sequence: TGTGCCAGCACTAAGGGGGGACAGGGGGCTTATGAGCAGTTCTTC. It yields the protein CASTKGGQGAYEQFF.

The gene calls are TRBV7-2 and TRBJ2-1; 7 nucleotides line up with TRBD2. J lost 4 bases, V lost 4 bases, and 13 bases had no gene match. CDR1 SGHTA and CDR2 FQGNSA come from the germline V gene. The CDR3 runs to 17 residues. The CDR3 is CASSSSLRLAVYNEQFF. CDR3 bases: TGTGCCAGCAGCTCAAGTCTTCGGCTAGCGGTTTACAATGAGCAGTTCTTC.

The chain is built from TRBV28 and TRBJ2-7; tentatively, D is TRBD1 (5 bases). Between the trimmed V and J ends, which lost 4 bases and 2 bases, there was a span of 12 bases. The germline V gene has CDR1 MDHEN and CDR2 SYDVKM. This CDR3 has 14 residues. The CDR3 nucleotides are TGTGCCAGCAGTTCTATCCAGGGCCCCTACGAGCAGTACTTC. It yields the protein CASSSIQGPYEQYF. The complete variable domain, with remaining parts taken from reference TRBV28 and TRBJ2-7, reads DVKVTQSSRYLVKRTGEKVFLECVQDMDHENMFWYRQDPGLGLRLIYFSYDVKMKEKGDIPEGYSVSREKKERFSLILESASTNQTSMYLCASSSIQGPYEQYFGPGTRLTVT.

This clone was seen a handful of times. The chain combines TRBV3-1 (or the pseudogene TRBV3-2) with TRBJ1-2; D possibly corresponds to TRBD1 (5 bases). The CDR3 contains 15 residues. Per the germline V gene, CDR1 is LGHDT and CDR2 is YNNKEL (reference sequence). Trimming stripped 2 bases from V and 4 bases from J, with 14 bases between. This CDR3 is CASSQIPRESYGYTF. The CDR3 region has the DNA TGTGCCAGCAGCCAAATCCCCAGGGAATCCTATGGCTACACCTTC.

This clone showed up just once. This rearrangement joins TRBV28 to TRBJ1-3; D is ambiguous. With 6 bases removed from V and 2 bases from J, the gap between germline ends came to 5 bases. This CDR3 region has 12 residues. Per germline, CDR1 MDHEN and CDR2 SYDVKM. The CDR3 reads CASRGAGNTIYF. DNA of the CDR3: TGTGCCAGCAGGGGAGCTGGAAACACCATATATTTT.

The genes are TRBV28 and TRBJ1-3; D is unresolved. Trimming removed 5 bases from V and 0 bases from J, with 17 bases in between. Germline CDR1 is MDHEN and CDR2 is SYDVKM. CDR3 length equals 17 residues. This CDR3 is CASSRHFFPVSGNTIYF. Here the CDR3 DNA reads TGTGCCAGCAGTCGACACTTCTTCCCAGTCTCTGGAAACACCATATATTTT. Drawing the rest from reference TRBV28 and TRBJ1-3, the complete variable domain is DVKVTQSSRYLVKRTGEKVFLECVQDMDHENMFWYRQDPGLGLRLIYFSYDVKMKEKGDIPEGYSVSREKKERFSLILESASTNQTSMYLCASSRHFFPVSGNTIYFGEGSWLTVV.